These 8 T cell receptor beta chains share one sample of origin, sequenced in a study of tumour-infiltrating T cells in Burkitt lymphoma. The method was immunoSEQ multiplex PCR; TCRdb's version includes in-frame clones alone and lacks a portion of them. The data contain thousands of clones, around 84% of them singletons. Sequencing was done on a sample of tumor tissue. The receptors here all came from a human donor with diffuse large B-cell lymphoma. Some clones in this sample may be carry-over from other donors' samples.

This sequence joins TRBV14 and TRBJ1-2, with a weak D call TRBD1 (6 bases). The CDR3 extends over 14 amino acids. Deletions cut 4 bases from V and 4 bases from J, with 13 bases between. Germline V lookup: CDR1 SGHDN, CDR2 FVKESK. CDR3 in amino acids: CASSRLRGSYGYTF. CDR3 sequence (DNA): TGTGCCAGCAGCCGCCTCAGGGGAAGCTATGGCTACACCTTC. Filled out from reference TRBV14 and TRBJ1-2, the complete variable domain reads EAGVTQFPSHSVIEKGQTVTLRCDPISGHDNLYWYRRVMGKEIKFLLHFVKESKQDESGMPNNRFLAERTGGTYSTLKVQPAELEDSGVYFCASSRLRGSYGYTFGSGTRLTVV.

The rearrangement uses TRBV28 and TRBJ1-2; no reliable D call. The CDR3 contains 11 residues. Germline V CDR1 and CDR2: MDHEN, SYDVKM. V shed 6 bases and J shed 10 bases, with 12 bases lying between them. Written as DNA, the CDR3 is TGTGCCAGCAGGGATCAGCAAACCTACACCTTC. Its translation is CASRDQQTYTF.

The chain employs TRBV9 and TRBJ1-1; 8 nucleotides agree with TRBD1. Trimming at V came to 0 bases and at J to 0 bases, leaving 7 bases not matched to a gene. The germline V gene has CDR1 SGDLS and CDR2 YYNGEE. The CDR3 has 17 residues. CDR3 sequence reads: CASSVGTGTSMNTEAFF. CDR3 nucleotide sequence: TGTGCCAGCAGCGTAGGGACAGGGACCTCCATGAACACTGAAGCTTTCTTT.

This clone was counted between two and nine times. V is TRBV27 and J is TRBJ1-1; 7 bases match TRBD1. The CDR3 is 13 residues long. The germline V gene encodes CDR1 MNHEY and CDR2 SMNVEV (reference sequence). V lost 6 bases to trimming and J lost 3 bases; unmatched junction nucleotides: 4. CDR3 DNA sequence: TGTGCCAGCAGCATAACAGGGGACACTGAAGCTTTCTTT. This sequence encodes CASSITGDTEAFF.

CDR3 region: CASSIGASTDTQYF. The CDR3 DNA reads as TGTGCCAGTAGTATTGGAGCGAGCACAGATACGCAGTATTTT. The chain employs TRBV19 and TRBJ2-3; D not resolved. The CDR3 extends over 14 amino acids. Per the germline V gene, CDR1 is LNHDA and CDR2 is SQIVND (reference sequence). V was clipped by 3 bases and J by 0 bases, with 7 bases between them.

This sequence joins TRBV2 and TRBJ2-6; D might be TRBD1 or TRBD2, each matching 5 bases. The CDR3 covers 15 residues. Germline-derived CDR1 and CDR2 are SNHLY and FYNNEI. The V end lost 2 bases, the J end lost 4 bases, and 9 bases lay between the germline ends. In DNA form, the CDR3 reads TGTGCCAGCAGTGAACCAGGGACCGGGGCCAACGTCCTGACTTTC. This encodes CASSEPGTGANVLTF. Variable domain in full (rest from reference TRBV2 and TRBJ2-6): EPEVTQTPSHQVTQMGQEVILRCVPISNHLYFYWYRQILGQKVEFLVSFYNNEISEKSEIFDDQFSVERPDGSNFTLKIRSTKLEDSAMYFCASSEPGTGANVLTFGAGSRLTVL.

The CDR3 here is CAREGPRDYGYTF. DNA of the CDR3: TGCGCCAGAGAGGGACCCAGGGACTATGGCTACACCTTC. V and J are TRBV10-1 and TRBJ1-2; TRBD1 is a possible D gene (5 bases). Trimming removed 9 bases at V and 3 bases at J, with 14 bases between. CDR1 is WNHNN, CDR2 SYGVQD, per germline (reference sequence). The CDR3 covers 13 residues.

The chain combines TRBV7-9 with TRBJ2-7, with 8 nucleotides matching TRBD1. Germline CDR1 and CDR2: SEHNR and FQNEAQ (reference sequence). The CDR3 has 15 residues. V shed 3 bases, J shed 4 bases, and the junction held 8 bases outside the gene matches. The CDR3 loop reads CASSFPTGVAYEQYF. The CDR3 DNA follows: TGTGCCAGCAGCTTCCCGACAGGGGTTGCTTACGAGCAGTACTTC.